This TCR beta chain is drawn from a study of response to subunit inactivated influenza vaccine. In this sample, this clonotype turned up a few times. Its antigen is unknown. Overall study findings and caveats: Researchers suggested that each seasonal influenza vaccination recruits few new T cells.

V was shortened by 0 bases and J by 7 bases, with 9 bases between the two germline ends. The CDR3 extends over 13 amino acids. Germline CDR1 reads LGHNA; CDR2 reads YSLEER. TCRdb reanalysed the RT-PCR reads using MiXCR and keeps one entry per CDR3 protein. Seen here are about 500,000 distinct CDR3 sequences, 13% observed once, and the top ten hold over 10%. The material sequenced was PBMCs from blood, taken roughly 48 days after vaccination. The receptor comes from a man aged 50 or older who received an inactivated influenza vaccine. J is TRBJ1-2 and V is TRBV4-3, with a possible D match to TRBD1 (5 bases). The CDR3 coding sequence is TGCGCCAGCAGCCAAGACTTAGGGGCTGGCTACACCTTC. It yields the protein CASSQDLGAGYTF.